This T cell receptor (beta chain) is drawn from a study of T cell responses to AZD1222 COVID-19 vaccine. Findings and caveats of the study: Clonal diversity may have been underestimated in mostly white British donors. Baseline seropositivity occurred in only a handful of AZD1222 recipients. Increased Spike-specific TCR breadth and depth were observed after two AZD1222 doses.

Trimming took 0 bases from V and 2 from J; bases not matched to a gene: 4. This CDR3 is built from 16 residues. Germline V gives CDR1 SEHNR, CDR2 FQNEAQ (reference sequence). Sequencing was performed with immunoSEQ multiplex PCR; in TCRdb, only in-frame clones are kept and a portion is missing. Counted here are roughly 130,000 clones, roughly 87% occurring once; the ten biggest clones make up roughly 1.5%. In regard to this clone: Its antigen is still unknown.

The material sequenced was peripheral blood, taken on day 0 of AZD1222 vaccination. V is TRBV7-9 and J is TRBJ2-7; 10 bases match TRBD2. This TCR came from an adult in good health. In nucleotides, the CDR3 is TGTGCCAGCAGCTTAGCTAGCGGGGGGCCGACCTACGAGCAGTACTTC. It yields the protein CASSLASGGPTYEQYF.